This T cell receptor beta chain derives from a study of shared clonotypes between healthy human individuals. Regarding the study as a whole: Roughly 5% of naive CD4 clonotypes were shared across several donors. Expectations were that clonotype sharing among donors would be affected by sequencing depth.

Profiled with immunoSEQ multiplex PCR; TCRdb holds only in-frame clones, not every one. The profile shows millions of clones, approximately 95% of them singletons. On this clone itself: Its cognate antigen is unknown.

The CDR3 consists of 15 residues. From germline, CDR1 is SNHLY and CDR2 FYNNEI. The V gene lost 1 base and the J gene lost 3 bases, with 13 bases spanning the gap. CD45RO-negative cells were positively selected for CCR7, leaving out terminally differentiated effector memory CD45RA+ cells. The sequencing input was naive CD8+ T cells sorted from blood. The source of this sequence is a man aged 18 to 29 in good health. The genes are TRBV2 and TRBJ2-7; D is perhaps TRBD2 (5 bases). The CDR3 bases are TGTGCCAGCAGTGAAGGGGTAGCGCTCCACTACGAGCAGTACTTC. Translation gives CASSEGVALHYEQYF. Based on the CDR3 plus reference TRBV2 and TRBJ2-7, the full variable domain is EPEVTQTPSHQVTQMGQEVILRCVPISNHLYFYWYRQILGQKVEFLVSFYNNEISEKSEIFDDQFSVERPDGSNFTLKIRSTKLEDSAMYFCASSEGVALHYEQYFGPGTRLTVT.